This TCR beta chain was observed in a study of T cells after yellow fever vaccination. General study results and limits: Reappearing after the booster were most of the clones from primary vaccination (roughly 96% CD4, 85% to 90% CD8). Weaker, the secondary response peaked sooner, at day 5 versus 15.

Remarks on this clonotype: Its antigen is not known.

The V end lost 3 bases, the J end lost 4 bases, and 6 bases lay between the germline ends. This CDR3 is 12 amino acids long. CDR1 is SGHVS, CDR2 FNYEAQ, per germline. Making TCR cDNA involved 5'RACE template switching, which added UMIs and a universal primer site. TCRdb passed the 5' RACE reads through MiXCR, listing each CDR3 protein once. The sample contains about 73,000 distinct CDR3 sequences, around 7% of which appear only once. The chain carries TRBV7-6 and TRBJ2-5; D uncertain. The material sequenced was CD8+ T cells sorted from PBMCs, taken on the day of the yellow fever booster vaccination. This sequence was found in a man aged 30 to 45 who received the YFV17D yellow fever vaccine. CDR3 in amino acids: CASSFLGETQYF. The CDR3 DNA follows: TGTGCCAGCAGCTTTCTAGGAGAGACCCAGTACTTC.